This T cell receptor beta chain was profiled in a study of CD8 T cells in ankylosing spondylitis. V lost 3 bases and J lost 4, with 12 bases in between. Germline V gene lookup returns CDR1 DFQATT and CDR2 SNEGSKA (reference sequence). The CDR3 totals 14 residues. Regarding the study as a whole: Blood from ankylosing spondylitis patients appeared to carry a characteristic roughly 8-variant TCR beta motif. As for the disease-linked clones, they showed a CD8+ phenotype and occurred at relatively low frequencies in peripheral blood.

Using quantitative 5'-RACE with molecular barcodes, the authors made TCR beta libraries. TCRdb recomputed calls from the 5' RACE reads with MiXCR, one row per CDR3 protein. This sample has over 700,000 distinct CDR3 sequences; 19% occur once, and the top ten carry under 20%. This clonotype was counted a few times. The antigen is undetermined. This rearrangement joins TRBV20-1 to TRBJ2-2, with D possibly TRBD2 on 5 matching bases. The sequence was obtained from a male donor with ankylosing spondylitis. Material for sequencing was blood, either unsorted or a sorted T cell fraction (not recorded which). The CDR3 DNA follows: TGCAGTGCTAGTTCGTTGGCGGGCACCGGGGAGCTGTTTTTT. This encodes CSASSLAGTGELFF.